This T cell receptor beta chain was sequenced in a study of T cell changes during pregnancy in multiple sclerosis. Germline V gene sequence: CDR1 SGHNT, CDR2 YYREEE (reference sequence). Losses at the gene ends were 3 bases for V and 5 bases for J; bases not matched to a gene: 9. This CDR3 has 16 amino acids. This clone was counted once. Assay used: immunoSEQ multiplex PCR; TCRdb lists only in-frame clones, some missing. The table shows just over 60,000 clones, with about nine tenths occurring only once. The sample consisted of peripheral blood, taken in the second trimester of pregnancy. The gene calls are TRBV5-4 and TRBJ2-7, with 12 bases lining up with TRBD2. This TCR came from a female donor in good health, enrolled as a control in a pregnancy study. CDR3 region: CASSSSGRVRNHEQYF. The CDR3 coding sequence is TGTGCCAGCAGCTCTAGCGGGAGGGTCCGAAACCACGAGCAGTACTTC.